This T cell receptor (beta chain) emerged from a study of blood T cell repertoires in COVID-19. Study-level background: Collection of acute and convalescent COVID-19 samples took place in the United States, Italy and Spain. PBMCs, B-cell-depleted T cells, or T cells provided the cDNA or gDNA that made up the material.

Original processing methods: Counts of nucleated cells, estimated from reference gene primer amplification, were obtained. Libraries were prepared by immunoSEQ multiplex PCR; TCRdb keeps only in-frame clonotypes and omits some of them. D and trimming come from the DNA, and the V and J calls and clone size come from that table. The sample lists roughly 200,000 clones; 80% to 85% were seen once. This CDR3 contains 13 residues. The trim removed 4 bases at V and 5 bases at J, leaving 2 bases unmatched. The germline V gene encodes CDR1 KGHSH and CDR2 LQKENI. This TCR derives from a man aged 35 to 55 with acute or convalescent COVID-19. The specimen was peripheral blood. This chain uses TRBV18 with TRBJ2-1; 7 bases fit TRBD2. CDR3 residues: CASSQGRDNEQFF. CDR3 DNA: TGTGCCAGCTCACAGGGGAGGGACAATGAGCAGTTCTTC.